One and the same sample provided the 10 T cell receptor beta chains below, sequenced in a study of blood T cell repertoires in COVID-19. The assay was immunoSEQ multiplex PCR, and TCRdb's table has in-frame clones only and misses some. The repertoire has some 100,000 clones, around 90% of them found once; the top ten carry 6.5% to 8.5%. The sample comprised peripheral blood. Receptor source: a human donor in a cohort sampled during active COVID-19.

J is TRBJ2-1 and V is TRBV11-3; 8 nucleotides line up with TRBD2. J lost 0 bases, V lost 1 base, and 5 bases had no gene match. Germline-derived CDR1 and CDR2 are SGHNT and YENEEA. CDR3 length: 17 amino acids. The chain's CDR3 is CASSLAGGGPSYNEQFF. The CDR3 coding sequence is TGTGCCAGCAGCTTAGCTGGCGGGGGGCCCTCCTACAATGAGCAGTTCTTC. Together with reference TRBV11-3 and TRBJ2-1, the CDR3 gives the full variable domain: EAGVVQSPRYKIIEKKQPVAFWCNPISGHNTLYWYLQNLGQGPELLIRYENEEAVDDSQLPKDRFSAERLKGVDSTLKIQPAELGDSAVYLCASSLAGGGPSYNEQFFGPGTRLTVL.

This chain uses TRBV19 with TRBJ2-3; 7 positions agree with TRBD1. The V segment lost 6 bases and the J segment 1 base; nucleotides outside the gene matches: 7. The germline gives CDR1 LNHDA, CDR2 SQIVND (reference sequence). CDR3 length: 15 residues. In DNA, the CDR3 is TGTGCCAGTAGCAAAGACAGGGACCGCACAGATACGCAGTATTTT. Amino acid sequence: CASSKDRDRTDTQYF. Looking up the rest from reference TRBV19 and TRBJ2-3 gives the full variable domain: DGGITQSPKYLFRKEGQNVTLSCEQNLNHDAMYWYRQDPGQGLRLIYYSQIVNDFQKGDIAEGYSVSREKKESFPLTVTSAQKNPTAFYLCASSKDRDRTDTQYFGPGTRLTVL.

The J gene is TRBJ1-2, the V gene TRBV29-1; D possibly corresponds to TRBD1 (6 bases). Germline-derived CDR1 and CDR2 are SQVTM and ANQGSEA. This CDR3 region has 13 residues. Trimming left V 7 bases short and J 5 bases short, with 17 bases between. CDR3 sequence: CSGRDNQGYGYTF. The CDR3 DNA reads TGCAGCGGTCGGGACAATCAGGGATATGGCTACACCTTC.

J is TRBJ1-6 and V is TRBV19; 9 nucleotides align to TRBD1. The V gene end was trimmed by 6 bases and the J gene end by 10 bases; junction bases not matched to a gene: 7. The CDR3 spans 14 residues. Germline V gives CDR1 LNHDA, CDR2 SQIVND (reference sequence). The CDR3 region is CASSRDRASSPLHF. The CDR3 DNA sequence: TGTGCCAGTAGCCGGGACAGGGCCTCATCACCCCTCCACTTT. The entire variable domain, with the rest obtained from reference TRBV19 and TRBJ1-6, is as follows: DGGITQSPKYLFRKEGQNVTLSCEQNLNHDAMYWYRQDPGQGLRLIYYSQIVNDFQKGDIAEGYSVSREKKESFPLTVTSAQKNPTAFYLCASSRDRASSPLHFGNGTRLTVT.

Only one count was recorded for this clone. The junction shows a germline mismatch at one end, possibly a read error. V gene TRBV9 combines with J gene TRBJ2-2, with 8 bases fitting TRBD2. Germline V gene lookup returns CDR1 SGDLS and CDR2 YYNGEE. The CDR3 sequence is 14 residues long. CDR3 loop: CARSGGGGTGELFF. CDR3 bases: TGTGCCCGCAGCGGGGGCGGGGGAACCGGGGAGCTGTTTTTT.

This rearrangement joins TRBV6-5 to TRBJ2-7, with a possible D match to TRBD2 (6 bases). The CDR3 is 14 residues long. V gave up 2 bases and J gave up 0 bases, with 8 bases separating them. Germline assignment: CDR1 MNHEY and CDR2 SVGAGI. The chain's CDR3 is CASSYGDSSYEQYF. Here the CDR3 DNA reads TGTGCCAGCAGTTACGGGGACTCCTCCTACGAGCAGTACTTC.

This clone came up a few times. V gene TRBV7-9 combines with J gene TRBJ2-7; 11 positions match TRBD1. The CDR3 totals 14 residues. Per the germline V gene, CDR1 is SEHNR and CDR2 is FQNEAQ (reference sequence). V shed 5 bases, J shed 6 bases, and the junction held 6 bases outside the gene matches. CDR3 nucleotide sequence: TGTGCCAGCAGCCCTCGGACAGGGGGCAGCGAGCAGTACTTC. Its protein is CASSPRTGGSEQYF.

CDR3 residues: CASSFSGEASNTGELFF. The DNA of the CDR3 is TGTGCCAGCAGTTTTTCCGGGGAGGCTTCGAACACCGGGGAGCTGTTTTTT. The chain combines TRBV27 with TRBJ2-2; tentatively, D is TRBD2 (6 bases). The CDR3 extends over 17 amino acids. Between the trimmed V and J ends, which lost 3 bases and 0 bases, there was a span of 14 bases. CDR1 is MNHEY and CDR2 is SMNVEV in the germline V gene (reference sequence).

This chain links TRBV19 with TRBJ2-5, with 7 bases that match TRBD1. The CDR3 has 16 residues. Trimming removed 6 bases from V and 1 base from J; junction bases left unmatched: 11. Per germline, CDR1 LNHDA and CDR2 SQIVND (reference sequence). The CDR3 reads CASRGSAGGPQETQYF. CDR3 coding DNA: TGTGCCAGTAGGGGCTCGGCAGGGGGTCCCCAAGAGACCCAGTACTTC.

In its sample, this clone was seen a few times. The chain uses TRBV11-3 and TRBJ2-6; 7 bases agree with TRBD1. Germline values: CDR1 SGHNT, CDR2 YENEEA. The trim removed 4 bases at V and 2 bases at J, leaving 5 bases unmatched. The CDR3 has 16 residues. The DNA for the CDR3 is TGTGCCAGCAGCTCGCGGCAGGGGGCTGGGGCCAACGTCCTGACTTTC. Protein: CASSSRQGAGANVLTF.